Shown below are 3 T cell receptor beta chains from a single sample sequenced in a study of cytotoxic CD8 clonotypes in ibrutinib-treated CLL. Only in-frame clones appear in the TCRdb table, and some are missing; sequencing was by immunoSEQ multiplex PCR. The data show 150,000 to 200,000 clones, with 88% seen just once and roughly 3% held by the top ten. Sequences were derived from PBMCs, sampled at disease progression, from a patient treated with ibrutinib. Source of these receptors: a human donor with chronic lymphocytic leukemia.

A note on this clone: Within the sample, other DNA sequences also encode this same CDR3. This CDR3 is CASSPEETQYF. The CDR3 DNA is TGTGCCAGCTCACCCGAGGAGACCCAGTACTTC. The V and J genes are TRBV18 and TRBJ2-5; D not certain. The CDR3 is 11 amino acids. Trimming stripped 3 bases from V and 5 bases from J, with 4 bases between. Germline V CDR1 and CDR2: KGHSH, LQKENI. The variable domain in full, with the rest retrieved from reference TRBV18 and TRBJ2-5, is NAGVMQNPRHLVRRRGQEARLRCSPMKGHSHVYWYRQLPEEGLKFMVYLQKENIIDESGMPKERFSAEFPKEGPSILRIQQVVRGDSAAYFCASSPEETQYFGPGTRLLVL.

The chain has TRBV27 and TRBJ2-3; D is unresolved. Germline V lookup: CDR1 MNHEY, CDR2 SMNVEV (reference sequence). CDR3 length: 14 residues. V dropped 2 bases and J dropped 3 bases, with 9 bases sitting between them. Here the CDR3 reads CASSLEVGTDTQYF. The CDR3 region has the DNA TGTGCCAGCAGTTTAGAGGTGGGGACAGATACGCAGTATTTT.

The chain links TRBV7-9 to TRBJ2-3; the D is unclear. The germline V gene encodes CDR1 SEHNR and CDR2 FQNEAQ (reference sequence). Trimming took off 6 bases at V and 3 bases at J, with 10 bases between the two ends. This CDR3 is 13 amino acids long. The CDR3 region is CASRTSPTDTQYF. DNA for the CDR3: TGTGCCAGCAGAACAAGCCCGACAGATACGCAGTATTTT.